The following is a TCR beta chain sequence with its context. Its antigen is undetermined. The sample originates from a study of T cells in localized non-small cell lung cancer. Study outcomes and limitations: Of the tissues analyzed, uninvolved adjacent lung showed maximal T cell clonality, greater than tumor. The appearance of a median around 57 of the top 100 tumor clones was seen in adjacent lung. Sequencing covered just one tumor region, so heterogeneity cannot be ruled out. Blood T cell density predicted longer survival; adjacent-lung clonality, shorter.

TCRdb's copy holds only in-frame clones and misses some; the assay was immunoSEQ multiplex PCR. The top ten clones hold 7.5% to 10% of a sample with about 83,000 clones, around 84% of them seen once. Trimming took 5 bases from V and 5 from J, leaving 12 bases between them. Germline V CDR1 and CDR2: KGHSH, LQKENI. The CDR3 spans 13 residues. This receptor was identified in a female donor older than 55 with stage I lung adenocarcinoma. This sample comprised peripheral blood, obtained before any cancer treatment. This chain links TRBV18 with TRBJ2-5, with D possibly TRBD2 on 5 matching bases. DNA for the CDR3: TGTGCCAGCTCAAAGGACTTAGGGGAGACCCAGTACTTC. It encodes CASSKDLGETQYF.